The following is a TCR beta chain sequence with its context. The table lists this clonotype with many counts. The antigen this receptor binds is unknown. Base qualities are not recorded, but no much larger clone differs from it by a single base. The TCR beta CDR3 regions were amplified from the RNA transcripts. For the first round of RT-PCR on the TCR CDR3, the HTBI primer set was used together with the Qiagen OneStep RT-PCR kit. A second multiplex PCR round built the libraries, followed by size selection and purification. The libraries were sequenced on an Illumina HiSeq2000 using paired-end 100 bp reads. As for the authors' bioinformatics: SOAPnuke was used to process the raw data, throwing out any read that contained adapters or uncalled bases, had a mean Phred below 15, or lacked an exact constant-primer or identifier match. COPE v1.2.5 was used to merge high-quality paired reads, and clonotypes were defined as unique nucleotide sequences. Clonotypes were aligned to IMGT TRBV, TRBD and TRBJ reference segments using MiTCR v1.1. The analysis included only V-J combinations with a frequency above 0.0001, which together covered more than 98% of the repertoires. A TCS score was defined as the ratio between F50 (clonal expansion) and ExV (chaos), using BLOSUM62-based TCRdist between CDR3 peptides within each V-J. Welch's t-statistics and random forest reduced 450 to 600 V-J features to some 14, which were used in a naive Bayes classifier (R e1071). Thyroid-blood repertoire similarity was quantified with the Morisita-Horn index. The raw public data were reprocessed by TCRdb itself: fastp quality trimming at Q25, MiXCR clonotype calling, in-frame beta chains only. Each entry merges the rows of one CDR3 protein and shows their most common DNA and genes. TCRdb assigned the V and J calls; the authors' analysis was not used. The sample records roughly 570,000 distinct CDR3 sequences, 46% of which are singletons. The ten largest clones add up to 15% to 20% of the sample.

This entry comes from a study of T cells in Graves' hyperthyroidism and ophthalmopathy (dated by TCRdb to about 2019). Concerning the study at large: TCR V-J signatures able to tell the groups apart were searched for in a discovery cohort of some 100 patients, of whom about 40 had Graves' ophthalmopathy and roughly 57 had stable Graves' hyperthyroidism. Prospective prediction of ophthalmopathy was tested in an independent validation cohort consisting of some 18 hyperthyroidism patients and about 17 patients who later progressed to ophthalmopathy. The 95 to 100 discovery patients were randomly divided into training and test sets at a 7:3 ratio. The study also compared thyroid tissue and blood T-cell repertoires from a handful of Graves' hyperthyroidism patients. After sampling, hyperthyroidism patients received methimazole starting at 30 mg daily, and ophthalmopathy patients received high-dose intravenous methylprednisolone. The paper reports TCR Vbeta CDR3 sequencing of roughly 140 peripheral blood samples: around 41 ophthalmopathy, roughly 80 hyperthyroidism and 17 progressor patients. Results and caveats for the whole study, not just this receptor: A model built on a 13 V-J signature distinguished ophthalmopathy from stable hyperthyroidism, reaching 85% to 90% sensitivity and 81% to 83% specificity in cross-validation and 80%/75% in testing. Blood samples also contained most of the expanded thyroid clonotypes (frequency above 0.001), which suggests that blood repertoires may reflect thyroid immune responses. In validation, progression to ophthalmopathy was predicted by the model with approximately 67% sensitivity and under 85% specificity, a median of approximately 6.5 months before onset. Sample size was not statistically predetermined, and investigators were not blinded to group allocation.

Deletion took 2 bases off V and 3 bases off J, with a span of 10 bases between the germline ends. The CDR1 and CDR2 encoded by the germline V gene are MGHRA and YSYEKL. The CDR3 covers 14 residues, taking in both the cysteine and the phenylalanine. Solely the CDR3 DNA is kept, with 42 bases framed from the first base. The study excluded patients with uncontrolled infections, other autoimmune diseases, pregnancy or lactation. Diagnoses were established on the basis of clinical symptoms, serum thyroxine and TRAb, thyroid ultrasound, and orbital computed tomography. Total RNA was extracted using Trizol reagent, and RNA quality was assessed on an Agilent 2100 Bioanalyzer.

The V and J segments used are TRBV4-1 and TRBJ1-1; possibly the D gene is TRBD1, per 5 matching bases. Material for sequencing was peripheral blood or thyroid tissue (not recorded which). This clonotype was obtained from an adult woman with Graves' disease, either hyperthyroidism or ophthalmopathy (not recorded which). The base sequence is TGCGCCAGCAGCCAAAGCGGGGGGTACACTGAAGCTTTCTTT. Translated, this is CASSQSGGYTEAFF.